The clone carrying this TCR beta chain was observed at least ten times. A second PCR, run for roughly 6 to 11 cycles, used a sample-barcoded 5' primer plus a J-beta primer mix. A template-switch adaptor with 12 random nucleotides tagged each cDNA molecule. MiXCR, applied by TCRdb to the 5' RACE reads, yields one record per CDR3 protein. This repertoire shows about 730,000 distinct CDR3 sequences, roughly two fifths found once; its top ten account for roughly 20%. The sample originates from a study of blood T cells in healthy people across ages. There were healthy Caucasian individuals from Russia, aged 6 to 90, serving as donors. Every donor gave ten milliliters of peripheral blood. Each sample yielded at least 6 micrograms of PBMC total RNA. The germline V gene has CDR1 MNHNS and CDR2 SASEGT. CDR3 size: 14 residues. Losses at the gene ends were 5 bases for V and 1 base for J; bases not matched to a gene: 3.

The sequence came from a woman in her fifties or sixties in good health. The specimen sequenced was blood. This chain joins TRBV6-1 and TRBJ2-5; 8 bases match TRBD2. The CDR3 bases are TGTGCCAGCAGTATTGGACTAGCCCAAGAGACCCAGTACTTC. Residues: CASSIGLAQETQYF.